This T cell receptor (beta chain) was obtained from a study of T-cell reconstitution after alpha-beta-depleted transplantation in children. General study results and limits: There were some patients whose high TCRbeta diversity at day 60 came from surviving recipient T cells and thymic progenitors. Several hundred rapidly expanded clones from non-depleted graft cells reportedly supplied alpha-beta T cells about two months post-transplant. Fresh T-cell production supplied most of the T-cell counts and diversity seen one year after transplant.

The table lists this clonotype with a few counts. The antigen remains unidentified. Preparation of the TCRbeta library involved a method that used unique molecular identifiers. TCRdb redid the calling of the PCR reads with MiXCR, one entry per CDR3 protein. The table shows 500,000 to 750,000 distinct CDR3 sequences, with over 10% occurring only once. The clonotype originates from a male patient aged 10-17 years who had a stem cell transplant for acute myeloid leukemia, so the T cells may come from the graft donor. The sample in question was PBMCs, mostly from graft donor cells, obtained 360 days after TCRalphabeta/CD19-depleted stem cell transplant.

Here the CDR3 DNA reads TGCAGTGCTGCCTTTAGCGGAGTTAGCACAGATACGCAGTATTTT. It is translated as CSAAFSGVSTDTQYF. This chain joins TRBV20-1 and TRBJ2-3, with D possibly being TRBD2 (6 bases). This CDR3 is 15 amino acids long. CDR1 and CDR2 from the germline V gene are DFQATT and SNEGSKA (reference sequence). V lost 5 bases and J lost 0, with 15 bases in between.